This paragraph covers one T cell receptor beta chain sequence. What it recognizes is unknown. Assay used: immunoSEQ multiplex PCR; TCRdb lists only in-frame clones, some missing. The sample contains about 58,000 clones, roughly nine tenths of which appear only once. These data are taken from a study of OX40 agonist ivuxolimab in advanced cancers. The wider study: Among those enrolled, mean age was roughly 62 years (range about 23 to 85) and 82.7% were male. Regarding the study as a whole: Expanded clones were, on average, more numerous in CD8+ T cells than in CD4+. The investigators did not determine what antigen specificity the expanded peripheral T cells had.

Between the trimmed V and J ends, which lost 3 bases and 4 bases, there was a span of 11 bases. Germline assignment: CDR1 SGHNT and CDR2 YENEEA. The CDR3 is made up of 14 amino acids. Exclusion of a patient followed from autoimmune disease history or systemic immunosuppression. The sequence was obtained from an adult with an advanced solid tumor such as melanoma, head and neck, liver or kidney cancer. The input for sequencing was CD4+ or CD8+ T cells sorted from blood, taken in a trial of the OX40 agonist ivuxolimab. The chain links TRBV11-3 to TRBJ2-3; D is perhaps TRBD2 (7 bases). The CDR3 spells CASSFRGAADTQYF. CDR3 nucleotides: TGTGCCAGCAGCTTCCGGGGGGCTGCAGATACGCAGTATTTT.